This T cell receptor beta chain was obtained from a study of STAT5B mutations in CD4+ large granular lymphocyte leukemia. Study-wide findings and caveats: 8/27 top patient clones versus 2/35 control clones were TRBV06-family. Approximately 25% of private leukemic clonotypes occurred rarely in other patients' non-leukemic repertoires. Without HLA matching, higher CD4+ than CD8+ T-LGLL clonality could reflect small sample size. Patient CD4-sorted repertoires looked more clonal than healthy CD4+ repertoires, even without putative leukemic clones.

This clone was detected once. The antigen is undetermined. This table comes from immunoSEQ multiplex PCR, and its TCRdb copy is limited to in-frame clones, with some not included. The sample holds about 50,000 clones, 84% seen once. V trimming: 2 bases; J trimming: 7 bases; junction bases outside the gene matches: 9. The CDR3 is made up of 15 amino acids. CDR1 is SGHRS, CDR2 YFSETQ, per germline. The chain combines TRBV5-1 with TRBJ2-7; 10 nucleotides align to TRBD1. Sequencing was performed on CD4+ T cells from blood buffy coats. The receptor was derived from a human donor in good health. The CDR3 loop reads CASSLTGTGAGEQYF. The CDR3 DNA reads as TGCGCCAGCAGCTTAACCGGGACAGGGGCAGGGGAGCAGTACTTC.